These 19 T cell receptor beta chains share one sample of origin, sequenced in a study of control samples from healthy donors and cancer patients. The method was immunoSEQ multiplex PCR; TCRdb's version includes in-frame clones alone and lacks a portion of them. The top ten clones hold 4.8% of a sample with 70,000 to 90,000 clones, around 94% of them seen once. Source material: blood. The source of these receptors is a woman aged 18-29 years in good health.

This clone has just one count. The chain links TRBV7-9 to TRBJ2-7, with 9 bases fitting TRBD1. Germline V CDR1 and CDR2: SEHNR, FQNEAQ (reference sequence). Trimming removed 4 bases from V and 4 bases from J; junction bases left unmatched: 8. This CDR3 comprises 15 residues. CDR3 nucleotide sequence: TGTGCCAGCAGCTATAAGGGACAGGGAGCGTACGAGCAGTACTTC. Translated: CASSYKGQGAYEQYF.

V is TRBV9 and J is TRBJ2-3; weak D call: TRBD1 (6 bases). Germline V lookup: CDR1 SGDLS, CDR2 YYNGEE. This CDR3 comprises 14 residues. Trimming removed 1 base from V and 2 bases from J, with 8 bases in between. The CDR3 here is CASSVSGDTDTQYF. For the CDR3, the DNA is TGTGCCAGCAGCGTATCAGGGGACACAGATACGCAGTATTTT. The whole variable domain, remainder taken from reference TRBV9 and TRBJ2-3, is DSGVTQTPKHLITATGQRVTLRCSPRSGDLSVYWYQQSLDQGLQFLIQYYNGEERAKGNILERFSAQQFPDLHSELNLSSLELGDSALYFCASSVSGDTDTQYFGPGTRLTVL.

The rearrangement uses TRBV9 and TRBJ2-2, with a tentative D call TRBD2 (5 bases). This CDR3 has 17 residues. Per the germline V gene, CDR1 is SGDLS and CDR2 is YYNGEE. V lost 4 bases to trimming and J lost 1 base, with 17 bases between them. The CDR3 is CASSPRVGSENTGELFF. The CDR3 DNA sequence: TGTGCCAGCAGCCCGAGGGTTGGGTCAGAGAACACCGGGGAGCTGTTTTTT.

The chain couples TRBV10-3 to TRBJ2-5; no firm D call. V lost 7 bases to trimming and J lost 2 bases, with 14 bases between them. CDR1 ENHRY and CDR2 SYGVKD come from the germline V gene. The CDR3 is made up of 14 amino acids. The chain's CDR3 is CAINHGRDQETQYF. CDR3 coding DNA: TGTGCCATCAACCATGGACGCGATCAAGAGACCCAGTACTTC.

The chain carries TRBV6-6 and TRBJ2-5; a possible D gene is TRBD2 (6 bases). Germline V gene data show CDR1 as MNHNY and CDR2 as SVGAGI (reference sequence). This CDR3 has 15 residues. Trimming shortened V by 2 bases and J by 5 bases, and 15 bases separated the two germline ends. The CDR3 bases are TGTGCCAGCAGTTACGGTACTAGCCCACCGGAGACCCAGTACTTC. Translating it yields CASSYGTSPPETQYF.

The J gene is TRBJ2-7, the V gene TRBV21-1. TRBV21-1 is a pseudogene locus. The CDR3 totals 13 residues. CDR3 nucleotide sequence: TGTGCCAGCAGCAACGATCCTTACTACGAGCAGTACTTC. Translating it yields CASSNDPYYEQYF.

The chain joins TRBV14 to TRBJ2-5; no definite D call. The CDR3 runs 13 residues. V lost 7 bases and J lost 1, with 10 bases in between. CDR1 SGHDN and CDR2 FVKESK come from the germline V gene. CDR3 bases: TGTGCCAGCACCAAGACCCCCCAAGAGACCCAGTACTTC. Translated, it gives CASTKTPQETQYF.

A note on this clone: The sample contains more than one DNA sequence encoding this CDR3. The chain employs TRBV7-2 and TRBJ1-1; tentative D call: TRBD1 (6 bases). Germline CDR1 reads SGHTA; CDR2 reads FQGNSA. The CDR3 runs to 14 residues. Trimming pared 3 bases from V and 2 bases from J, leaving 10 bases between. Written as DNA, the CDR3 is TGTGCCAGCAGCTTGGGGACACTTAACACTGAAGCTTTCTTT. Translating gives CASSLGTLNTEAFF.

The chain employs TRBV5-1 and TRBJ2-7, with D uncertain. The V gene's germline CDR1 is SGHRS and CDR2 YFSETQ. The V end lost 1 base, the J end lost 5 bases, and 13 bases lay between the germline ends. The CDR3 extends over 14 amino acids. CDR3 DNA: TGCGCCAGCAGCTTGCTCGGAAGTGGGGACGAGCAGTACTTC. Encoded protein: CASSLLGSGDEQYF.

The chain links TRBV28 to TRBJ2-4; TRBD1 matches 8 bases. V was pared by 0 bases and J by 0 bases, with 19 bases of the junction left unmatched. This CDR3 spans 22 amino acids. The V gene's germline CDR1 is MDHEN and CDR2 SYDVKM. The CDR3 spells CASSLWGLEGTGKLLAKNIQYF. CDR3 DNA sequence: TGTGCCAGCAGTTTATGGGGTTTGGAGGGGACAGGTAAGCTTCTAGCCAAAAACATTCAGTACTTC.

The V call is TRBV4-1, the J call TRBJ2-7; 7 bases line up with TRBD1. Losses at the gene ends were 4 bases for V and 6 bases for J; bases not matched to a gene: 9. The V gene's germline CDR1 is MGHRA and CDR2 YSYEKL. This CDR3 region has 14 residues. The CDR3 here is CASSPISDRAEQYF. In nucleotides, the CDR3 is TGCGCCAGCAGCCCGATTTCCGACAGGGCCGAGCAGTACTTC.

The chain uses TRBV7-2 and TRBJ2-4, with D perhaps assigned TRBD1 or TRBD2 (5 bases each). The V end was cut by 5 bases, the J end by 9 bases, with 26 bases between. Germline assignment: CDR1 SGHTA and CDR2 FQGNSA. CDR3 size: 17 residues. The CDR3 region is CASSQEGVGSHKAIQYF. Written as DNA, the CDR3 is TGTGCCAGCAGCCAGGAAGGGGTTGGGAGTCATAAGGCCATTCAGTACTTC.

This chain joins TRBV29-1 and TRBJ2-5, with TRBD1 identical over 10 bases. This CDR3 region has 14 residues. After removal of 2 bases from V and 8 bases from J, the junction contained 8 bases not matched to a gene. CDR1 and CDR2 (germline): SQVTM, ANQGSEA. This CDR3 is CSVETPGQGITQYF. CDR3 nucleotides: TGCAGCGTTGAAACGCCGGGACAGGGGATAACCCAGTACTTC.

This clone has only a few counts. The rearrangement joins TRBV7-9 to TRBJ2-5, with D possibly TRBD1 on 6 matching bases. V lost 0 bases, J lost 0 bases, and 8 bases lay in between. This CDR3 spans 15 amino acids. CDR1 is SEHNR and CDR2 is FQNEAQ in the germline V gene (reference sequence). The CDR3 region has the DNA TGTGCCAGCAGCTTAGCAACAGGGTACCAAGAGACCCAGTACTTC. Its protein product is CASSLATGYQETQYF.

This clone was seen once. V gene TRBV5-1 combines with J gene TRBJ1-5; D gene ambiguous. V lost 0 bases and J 0 bases, leaving 4 bases between the germline ends. The germline gives CDR1 SGHRS, CDR2 YFSETQ. The CDR3 contains 14 residues. The CDR3 is CASSLGTSNQPQHF. The CDR3 DNA is TGCGCCAGCAGCTTGGGCACTAGCAATCAGCCCCAGCATTTT.

On this clone: The same CDR3 also results from other DNA sequences found in this sample. The genes are TRBV5-1 and TRBJ1-1; tentative D call: TRBD1 (6 bases). Germline CDR1 and CDR2: SGHRS and YFSETQ. CDR3 length: 12 residues. V was clipped by 2 bases and J by 5 bases, with 7 bases between them. CDR3 nucleotides: TGCGCCAGCAGCTTCAGGGGAACTGAAGCTTTCTTT. This codes for CASSFRGTEAFF.

The chain employs TRBV5-1 and TRBJ2-2; D is possibly TRBD2 (6 bases). This CDR3 is built from 15 residues. The V gene's germline CDR1 is SGHRS and CDR2 YFSETQ. V gave up 1 base and J gave up 6 bases, with 13 bases separating them. The CDR3 nucleotides read TGCGCCAGCAGCTTGCTGGCCACGGGGGCCGGGGAGCTGTTTTTT. It encodes CASSLLATGAGELFF.

This chain connects TRBV7-8 to TRBJ1-2; D gene ambiguous. Germline CDR1 and CDR2: SGHVS and FQNEAQ. V was pared by 4 bases and J by 5 bases, with 14 bases between. CDR3 length: 14 residues. This chain's CDR3 is CASSSLGGEYGYTF. CDR3 DNA sequence: TGTGCCAGCAGCTCGTTAGGCGGGGAATATGGCTACACCTTC.

The CDR3 here is CASSPWTADNEQFF. As DNA, the CDR3 is TGTGCCAGCAGCCCCTGGACTGCCGACAATGAGCAGTTCTTC. V is TRBV11-2 and J is TRBJ2-1; a weak D match, TRBD2 (5 bases). Germline assignment: CDR1 SGHAT and CDR2 FQNNGV. V was shortened by 5 bases and J by 5 bases, with 13 bases between the two germline ends. The CDR3 is made up of 14 amino acids.